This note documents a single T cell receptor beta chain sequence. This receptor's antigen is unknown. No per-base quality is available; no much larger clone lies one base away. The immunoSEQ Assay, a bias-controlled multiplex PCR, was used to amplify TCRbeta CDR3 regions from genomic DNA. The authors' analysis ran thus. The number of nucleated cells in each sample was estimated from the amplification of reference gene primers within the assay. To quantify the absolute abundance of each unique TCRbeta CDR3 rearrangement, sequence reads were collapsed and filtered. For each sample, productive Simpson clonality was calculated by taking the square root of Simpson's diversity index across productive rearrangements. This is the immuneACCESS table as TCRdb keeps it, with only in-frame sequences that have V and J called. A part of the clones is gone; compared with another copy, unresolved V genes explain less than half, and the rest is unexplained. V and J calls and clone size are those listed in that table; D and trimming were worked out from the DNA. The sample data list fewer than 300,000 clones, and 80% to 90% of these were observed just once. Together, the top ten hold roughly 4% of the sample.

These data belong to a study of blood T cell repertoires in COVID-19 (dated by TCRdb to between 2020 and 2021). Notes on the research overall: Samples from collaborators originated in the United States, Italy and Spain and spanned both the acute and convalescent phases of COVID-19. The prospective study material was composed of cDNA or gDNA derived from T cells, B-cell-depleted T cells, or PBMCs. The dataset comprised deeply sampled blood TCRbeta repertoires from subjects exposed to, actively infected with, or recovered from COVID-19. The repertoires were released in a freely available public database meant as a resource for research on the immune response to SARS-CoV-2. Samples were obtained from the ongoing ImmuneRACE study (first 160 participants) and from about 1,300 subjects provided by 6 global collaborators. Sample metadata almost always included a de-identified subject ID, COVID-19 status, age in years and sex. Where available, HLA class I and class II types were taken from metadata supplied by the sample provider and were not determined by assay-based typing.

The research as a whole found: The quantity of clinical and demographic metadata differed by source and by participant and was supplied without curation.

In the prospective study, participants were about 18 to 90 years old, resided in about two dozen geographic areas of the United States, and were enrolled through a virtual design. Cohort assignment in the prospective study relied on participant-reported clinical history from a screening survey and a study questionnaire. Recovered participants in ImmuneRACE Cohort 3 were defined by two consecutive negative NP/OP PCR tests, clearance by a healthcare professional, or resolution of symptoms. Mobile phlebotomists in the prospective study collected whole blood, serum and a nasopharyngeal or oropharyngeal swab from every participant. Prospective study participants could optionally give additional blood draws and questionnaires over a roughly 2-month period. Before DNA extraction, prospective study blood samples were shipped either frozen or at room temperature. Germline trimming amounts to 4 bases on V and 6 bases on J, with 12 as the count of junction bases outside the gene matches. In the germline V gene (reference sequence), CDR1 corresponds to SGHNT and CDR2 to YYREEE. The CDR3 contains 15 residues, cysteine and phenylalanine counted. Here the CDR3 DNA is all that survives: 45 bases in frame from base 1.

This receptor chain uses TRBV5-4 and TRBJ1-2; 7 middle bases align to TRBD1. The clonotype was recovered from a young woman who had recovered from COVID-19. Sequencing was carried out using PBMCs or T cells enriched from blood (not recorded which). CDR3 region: CASSIGPGTANGYTF. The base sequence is TGTGCCAGCAGCATAGGCCCCGGGACAGCTAATGGCTACACCTTC.